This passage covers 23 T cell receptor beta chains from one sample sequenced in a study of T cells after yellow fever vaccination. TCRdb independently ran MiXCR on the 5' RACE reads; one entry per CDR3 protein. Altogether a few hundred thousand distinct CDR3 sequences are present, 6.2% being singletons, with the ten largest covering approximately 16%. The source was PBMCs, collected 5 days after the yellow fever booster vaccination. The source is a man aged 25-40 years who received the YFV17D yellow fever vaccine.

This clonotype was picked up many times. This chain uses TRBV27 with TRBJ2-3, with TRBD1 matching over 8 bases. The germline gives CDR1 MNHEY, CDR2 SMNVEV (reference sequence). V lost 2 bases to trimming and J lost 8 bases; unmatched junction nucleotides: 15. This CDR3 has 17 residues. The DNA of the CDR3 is TGTGCCAGCAGTTTACTACCGGGACAGGCCCCCGAGGGTACGCAGTATTTT. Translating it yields CASSLLPGQAPEGTQYF.

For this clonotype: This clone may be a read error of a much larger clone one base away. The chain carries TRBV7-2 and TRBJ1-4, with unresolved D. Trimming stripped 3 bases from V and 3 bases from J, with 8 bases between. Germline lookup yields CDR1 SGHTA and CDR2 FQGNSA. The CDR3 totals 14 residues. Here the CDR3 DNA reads TGTGCCAGCAGCTTTTCTGGGTCTAATGAAAAACTGTTTTTT. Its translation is CASSFSGSNEKLFF.

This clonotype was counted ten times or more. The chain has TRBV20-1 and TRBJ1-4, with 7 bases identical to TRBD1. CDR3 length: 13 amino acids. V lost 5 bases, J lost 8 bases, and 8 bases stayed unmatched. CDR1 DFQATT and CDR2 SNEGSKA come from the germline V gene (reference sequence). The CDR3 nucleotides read TGCAGTGCTGACAGGGTACTGGACGAAAAACTGTTTTTT. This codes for CSADRVLDEKLFF.

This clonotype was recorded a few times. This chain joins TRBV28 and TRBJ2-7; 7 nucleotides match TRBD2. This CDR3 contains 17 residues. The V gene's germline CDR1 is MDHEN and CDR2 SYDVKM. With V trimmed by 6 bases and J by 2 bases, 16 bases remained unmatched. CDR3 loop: CASSLGGGSPRTYEQYF. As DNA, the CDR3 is TGTGCCAGCAGCCTGGGGGGAGGGAGTCCCCGGACCTACGAGCAGTACTTC.

The CDR3 protein is CSAQGDPNQPQHF. In DNA, the CDR3 is TGCAGTGCCCAGGGAGATCCGAATCAGCCCCAGCATTTT. This rearrangement joins TRBV20-1 to TRBJ1-5, with D possibly matching TRBD1 (5 bases). The CDR3 is 13 amino acids. V was trimmed by 6 bases and J by 4 bases, leaving 13 bases between them. Germline assignment: CDR1 DFQATT and CDR2 SNEGSKA (reference sequence).

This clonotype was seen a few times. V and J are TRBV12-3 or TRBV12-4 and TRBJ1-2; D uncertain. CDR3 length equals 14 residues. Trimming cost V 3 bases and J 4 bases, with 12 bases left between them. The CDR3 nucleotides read TGTGCCAGCAGTTTCCAGAGGCAGGTCTATGGCTACACCTTC. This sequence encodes CASSFQRQVYGYTF.

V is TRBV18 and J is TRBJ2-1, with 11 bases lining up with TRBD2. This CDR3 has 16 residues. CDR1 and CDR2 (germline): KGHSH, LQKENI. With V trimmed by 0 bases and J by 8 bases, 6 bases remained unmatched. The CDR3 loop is CASSPPVAGGLDEQFF. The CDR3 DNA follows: TGTGCCAGCTCACCACCGGTAGCGGGAGGGTTAGATGAGCAGTTCTTC.

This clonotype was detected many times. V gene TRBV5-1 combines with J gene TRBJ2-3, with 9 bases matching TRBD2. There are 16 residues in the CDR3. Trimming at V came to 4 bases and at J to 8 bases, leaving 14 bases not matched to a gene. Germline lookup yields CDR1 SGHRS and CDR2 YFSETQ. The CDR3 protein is CASSHGELAGVGTQYF. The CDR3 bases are TGCGCCAGCAGCCATGGAGAGTTAGCGGGAGTAGGTACGCAGTATTTT.

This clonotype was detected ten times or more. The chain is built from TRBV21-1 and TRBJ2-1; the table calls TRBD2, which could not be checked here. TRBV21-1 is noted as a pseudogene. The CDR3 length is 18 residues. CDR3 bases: TGTGCCAGCAGCAAGGGCAGGTGGACTACCCACGAGGAGTATGAGCAGTTCTTC. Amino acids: CASSKGRWTTHEEYEQFF.

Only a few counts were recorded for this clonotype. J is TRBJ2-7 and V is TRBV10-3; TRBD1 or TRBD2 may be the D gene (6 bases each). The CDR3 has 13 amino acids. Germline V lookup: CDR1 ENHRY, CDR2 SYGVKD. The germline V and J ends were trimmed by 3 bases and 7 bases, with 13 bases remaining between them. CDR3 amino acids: CAISDGGEREQYF. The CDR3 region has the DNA TGTGCCATCAGTGACGGGGGCGAGCGGGAGCAGTACTTC.

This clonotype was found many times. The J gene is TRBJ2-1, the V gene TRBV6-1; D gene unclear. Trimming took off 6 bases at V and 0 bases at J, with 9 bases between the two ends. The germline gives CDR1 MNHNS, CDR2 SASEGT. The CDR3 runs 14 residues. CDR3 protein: CASRILSSYNEQFF. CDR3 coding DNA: TGTGCCAGCAGGATTTTGAGCTCCTACAATGAGCAGTTCTTC.

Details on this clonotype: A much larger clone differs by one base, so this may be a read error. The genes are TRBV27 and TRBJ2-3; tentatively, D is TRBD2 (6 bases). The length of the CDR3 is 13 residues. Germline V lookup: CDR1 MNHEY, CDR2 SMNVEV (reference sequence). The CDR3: CASSSGGADTKYF. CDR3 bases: TGTGCCAGCAGTTCCGGAGGGGCAGATACGAAGTATTTT.

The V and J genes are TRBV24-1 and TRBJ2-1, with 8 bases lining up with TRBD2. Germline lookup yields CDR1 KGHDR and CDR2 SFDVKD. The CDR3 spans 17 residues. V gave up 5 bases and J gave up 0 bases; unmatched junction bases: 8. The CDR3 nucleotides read TGTGCCACCAGTGGAGCGGGAGACTCAACCTCCTACAATGAGCAGTTCTTC. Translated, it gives CATSGAGDSTSYNEQFF.

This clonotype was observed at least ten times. The CDR3 DNA is TGTGCCAGCAGTTCTGACCTCTACACCTACAATGAGCAGTTCTTC. Translating gives CASSSDLYTYNEQFF. V usage is TRBV6-2 or TRBV6-3 and J usage is TRBJ2-1, with D unresolved. The germline CDR1 and CDR2 sequences are MNHEY and SVGEGT. Trimming shortened V by 4 bases and J by 2 bases, and 12 bases separated the two germline ends. This CDR3 region has 15 residues.

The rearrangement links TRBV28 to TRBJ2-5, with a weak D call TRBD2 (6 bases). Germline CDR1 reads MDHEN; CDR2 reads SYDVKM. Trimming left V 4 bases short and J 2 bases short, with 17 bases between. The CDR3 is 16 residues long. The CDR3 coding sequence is TGTGCCAGCAGTTCCCCACGACTAGTAGCACAAGAGACCCAGTACTTC. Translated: CASSSPRLVAQETQYF.

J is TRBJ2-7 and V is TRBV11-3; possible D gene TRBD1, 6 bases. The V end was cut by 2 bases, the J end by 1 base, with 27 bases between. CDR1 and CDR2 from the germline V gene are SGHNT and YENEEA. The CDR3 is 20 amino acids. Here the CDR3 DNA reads TGTGCCAGCAGCTTATTAATTGAGGGACACCTTCGCACCGGATCCTACGAGCAGTACTTC. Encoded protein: CASSLLIEGHLRTGSYEQYF.

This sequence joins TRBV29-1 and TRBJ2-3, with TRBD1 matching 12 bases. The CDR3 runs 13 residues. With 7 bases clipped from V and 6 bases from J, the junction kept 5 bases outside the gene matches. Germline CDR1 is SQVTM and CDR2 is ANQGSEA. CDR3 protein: CSERDRGLDTQYF. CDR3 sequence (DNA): TGCAGCGAAAGGGACAGGGGGCTGGATACGCAGTATTTT.

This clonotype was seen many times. The CDR3 region is CASSLDRRRGASEQGNEQFF. The CDR3 nucleotides are TGCGCCAGCAGCTTGGATCGGCGACGGGGAGCTAGCGAGCAGGGGAATGAGCAGTTCTTC. This chain joins TRBV5-1 and TRBJ2-1; D is possibly TRBD1 or TRBD2 (6 bases each). The germline V and J ends were trimmed by 0 bases and 7 bases, with 29 bases remaining between them. The CDR3 is 20 residues long. CDR1 and CDR2 from the germline V gene are SGHRS and YFSETQ. The entire variable domain, with the rest obtained from reference TRBV5-1 and TRBJ2-1, is as follows: KAGVTQTPRYLIKTRGQQVTLSCSPISGHRSVSWYQQTPGQGLQFLFEYFSETQRNKGNFPGRFSGRQFSNSRSEMNVSTLELGDSALYLCASSLDRRRGASEQGNEQFFGPGTRLTVL.

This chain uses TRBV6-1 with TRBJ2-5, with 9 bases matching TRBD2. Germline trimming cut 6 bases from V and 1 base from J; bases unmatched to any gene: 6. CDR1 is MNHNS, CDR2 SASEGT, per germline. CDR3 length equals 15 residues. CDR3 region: CASSSVTSGQETQYF. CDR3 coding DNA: TGTGCCAGCAGCTCGGTGACTAGCGGCCAAGAGACCCAGTACTTC.

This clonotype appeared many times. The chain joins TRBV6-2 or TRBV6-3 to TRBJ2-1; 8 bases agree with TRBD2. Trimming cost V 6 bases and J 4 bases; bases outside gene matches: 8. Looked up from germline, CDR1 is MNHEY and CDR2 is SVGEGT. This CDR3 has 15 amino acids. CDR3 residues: CASRPGTRDYNEQFF. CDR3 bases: TGTGCCAGCAGGCCCGGGACTAGGGATTACAATGAGCAGTTCTTC.

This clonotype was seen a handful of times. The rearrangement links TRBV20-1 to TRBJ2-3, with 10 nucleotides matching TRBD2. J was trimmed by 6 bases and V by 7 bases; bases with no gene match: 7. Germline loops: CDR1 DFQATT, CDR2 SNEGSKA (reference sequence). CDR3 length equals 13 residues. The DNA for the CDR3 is TGCAGTGAATTAGCGGGGGGTGGGGATACGCAGTATTTT. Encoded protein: CSELAGGGDTQYF.

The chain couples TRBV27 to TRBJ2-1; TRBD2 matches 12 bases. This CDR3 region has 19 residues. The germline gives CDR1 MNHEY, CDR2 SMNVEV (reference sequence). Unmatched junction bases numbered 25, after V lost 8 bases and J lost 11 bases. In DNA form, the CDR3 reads TGTGCCAGCGGAACGTCTAGCGGGAGGGCCGGAATGAGGATCGGGAAGCAGTTCTTC. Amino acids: CASGTSSGRAGMRIGKQFF.

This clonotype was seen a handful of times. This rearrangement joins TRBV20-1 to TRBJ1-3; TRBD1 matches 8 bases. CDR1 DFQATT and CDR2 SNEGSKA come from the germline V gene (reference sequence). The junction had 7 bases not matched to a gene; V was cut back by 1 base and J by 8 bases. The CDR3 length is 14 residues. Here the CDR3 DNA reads TGCAGTGCTAGAGTCCCGGACAGGGAAGACACCATATATTTT. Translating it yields CSARVPDREDTIYF.